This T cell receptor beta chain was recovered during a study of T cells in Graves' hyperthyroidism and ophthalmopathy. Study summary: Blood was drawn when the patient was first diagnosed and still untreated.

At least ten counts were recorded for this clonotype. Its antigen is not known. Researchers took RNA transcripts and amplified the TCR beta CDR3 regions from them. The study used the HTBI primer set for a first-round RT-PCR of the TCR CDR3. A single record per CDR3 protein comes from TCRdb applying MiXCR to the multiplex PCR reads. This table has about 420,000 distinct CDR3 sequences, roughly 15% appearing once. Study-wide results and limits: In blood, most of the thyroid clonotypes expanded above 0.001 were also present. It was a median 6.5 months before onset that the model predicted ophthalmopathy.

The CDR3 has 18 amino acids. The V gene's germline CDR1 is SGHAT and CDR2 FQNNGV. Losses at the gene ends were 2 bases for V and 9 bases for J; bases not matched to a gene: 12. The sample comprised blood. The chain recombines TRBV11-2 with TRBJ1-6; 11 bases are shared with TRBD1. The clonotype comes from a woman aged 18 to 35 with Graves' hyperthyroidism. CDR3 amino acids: CASSLQTVGTGGSSPLHF. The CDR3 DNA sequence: TGTGCCAGCAGCTTACAGACAGTTGGGACAGGGGGTAGTTCACCCCTCCACTTT.